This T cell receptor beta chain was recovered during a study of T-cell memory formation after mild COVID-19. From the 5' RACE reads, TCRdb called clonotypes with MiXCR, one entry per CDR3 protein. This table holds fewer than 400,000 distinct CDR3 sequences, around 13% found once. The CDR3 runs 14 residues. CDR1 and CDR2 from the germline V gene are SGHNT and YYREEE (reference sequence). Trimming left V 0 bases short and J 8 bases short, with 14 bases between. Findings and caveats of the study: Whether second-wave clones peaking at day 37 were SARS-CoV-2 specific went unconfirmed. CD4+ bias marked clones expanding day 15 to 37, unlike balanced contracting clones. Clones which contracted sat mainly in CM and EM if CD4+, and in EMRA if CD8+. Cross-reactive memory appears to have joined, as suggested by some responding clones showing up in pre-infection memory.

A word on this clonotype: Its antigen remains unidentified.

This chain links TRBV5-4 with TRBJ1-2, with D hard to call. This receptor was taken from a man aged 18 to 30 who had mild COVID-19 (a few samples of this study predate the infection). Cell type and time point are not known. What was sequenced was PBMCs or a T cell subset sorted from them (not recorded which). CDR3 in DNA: TGTGCCAGCAGCTTGGGTGGCACGGAGGGAGGCTACACCTTC. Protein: CASSLGGTEGGYTF.